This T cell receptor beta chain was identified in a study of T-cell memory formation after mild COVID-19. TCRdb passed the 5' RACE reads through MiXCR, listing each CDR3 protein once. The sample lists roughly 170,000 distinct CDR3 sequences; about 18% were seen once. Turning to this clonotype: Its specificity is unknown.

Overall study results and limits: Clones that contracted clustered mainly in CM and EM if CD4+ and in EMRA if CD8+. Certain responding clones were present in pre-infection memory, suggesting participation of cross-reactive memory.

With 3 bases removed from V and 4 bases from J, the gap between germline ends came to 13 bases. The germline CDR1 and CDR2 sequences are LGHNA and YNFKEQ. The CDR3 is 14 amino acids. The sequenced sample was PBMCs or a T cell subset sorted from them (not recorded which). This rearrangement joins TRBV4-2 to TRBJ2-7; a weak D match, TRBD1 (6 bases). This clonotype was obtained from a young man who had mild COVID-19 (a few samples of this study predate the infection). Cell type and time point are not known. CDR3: CASSHVWTEYEQYF. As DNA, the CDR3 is TGTGCCAGCAGCCACGTGTGGACAGAATACGAGCAGTACTTC.